This T cell receptor (beta chain) originates from a study of T cell repertoires in cytomegalovirus infection. On the study more broadly: CMV epitopes, recently identified HLA-C-restricted and well-studied HLA-B-restricted, were used. Public TCR beta signatures were indicative of both CMV infection and a matching HLA type.

MiXCR, run by TCRdb on the reads, gives a single entry per CDR3 protein. The sample shows around 430,000 distinct CDR3 sequences, about 42% of them seen only once. The V and J ends lost 3 bases and 6 bases respectively, with 9 bases between them. The CDR3 contains 12 residues. Study-wide findings and caveats: Identification of carriers of CMV plus the relevant HLA was achieved through cumulative public TCR beta family frequency. HLA-C-restricted CMV-specific TCR beta clonotypes prevailed in the ex vivo response.

This clonotype was seen more than once but under ten times. As yet, its antigen is unknown. This TCR was sampled from a human donor in good health (CMV status not recorded). Some clones in this sample may be carry-over from other donors' samples. The material was cultured PBMCs, obtained from culture after CMV antigen stimulation. The chain links TRBV12-3 or TRBV12-4 to TRBJ2-7, with D maybe TRBD2 (5 bases). CDR3 in amino acids: CASSFRGSEQYF. The DNA of the CDR3 is TGTGCCAGCAGTTTTCGGGGATCCGAGCAGTACTTC.